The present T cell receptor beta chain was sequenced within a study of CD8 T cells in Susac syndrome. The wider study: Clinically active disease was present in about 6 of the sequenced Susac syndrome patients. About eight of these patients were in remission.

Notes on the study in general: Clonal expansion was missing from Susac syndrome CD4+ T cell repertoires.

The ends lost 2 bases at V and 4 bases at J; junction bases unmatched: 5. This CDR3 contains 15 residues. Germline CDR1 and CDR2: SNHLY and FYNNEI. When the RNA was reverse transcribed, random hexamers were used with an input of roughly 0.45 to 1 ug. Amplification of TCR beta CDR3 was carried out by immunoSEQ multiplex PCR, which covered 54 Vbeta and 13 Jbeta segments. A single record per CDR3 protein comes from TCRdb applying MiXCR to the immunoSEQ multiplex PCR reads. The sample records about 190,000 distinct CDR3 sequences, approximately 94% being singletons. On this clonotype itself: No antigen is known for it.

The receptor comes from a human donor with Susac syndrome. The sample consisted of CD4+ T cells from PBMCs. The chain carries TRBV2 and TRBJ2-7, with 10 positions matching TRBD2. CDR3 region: CASSELRTSGYEQYF. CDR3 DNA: TGTGCCAGCAGTGAACTCCGGACTAGCGGATACGAGCAGTACTTC.